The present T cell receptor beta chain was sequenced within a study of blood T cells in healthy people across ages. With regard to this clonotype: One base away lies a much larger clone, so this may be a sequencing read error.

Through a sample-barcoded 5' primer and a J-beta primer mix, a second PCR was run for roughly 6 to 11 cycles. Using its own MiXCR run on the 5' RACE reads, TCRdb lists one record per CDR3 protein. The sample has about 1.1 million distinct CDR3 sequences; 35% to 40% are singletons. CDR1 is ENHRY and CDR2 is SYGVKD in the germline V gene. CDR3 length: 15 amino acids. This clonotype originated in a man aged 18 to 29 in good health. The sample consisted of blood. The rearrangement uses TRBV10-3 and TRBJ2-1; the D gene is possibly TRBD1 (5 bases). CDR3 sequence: CAISAQGGSCNEQFF. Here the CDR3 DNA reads TGTGCCATCAGTGCCCAGGGTGGGTCCTGCAATGAGCAGTTCTTC.